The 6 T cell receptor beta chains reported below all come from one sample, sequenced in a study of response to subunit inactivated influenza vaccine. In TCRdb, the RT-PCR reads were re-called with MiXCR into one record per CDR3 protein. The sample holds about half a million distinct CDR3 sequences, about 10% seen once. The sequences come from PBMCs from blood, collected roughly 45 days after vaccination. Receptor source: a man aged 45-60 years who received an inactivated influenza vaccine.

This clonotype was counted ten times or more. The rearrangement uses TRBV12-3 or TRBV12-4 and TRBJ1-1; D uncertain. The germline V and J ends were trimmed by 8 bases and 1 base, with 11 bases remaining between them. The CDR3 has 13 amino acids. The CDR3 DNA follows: TGTGCCAGCGGCCCCCCATCGAACACTGAAGCTTTCTTT. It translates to CASGPPSNTEAFF.

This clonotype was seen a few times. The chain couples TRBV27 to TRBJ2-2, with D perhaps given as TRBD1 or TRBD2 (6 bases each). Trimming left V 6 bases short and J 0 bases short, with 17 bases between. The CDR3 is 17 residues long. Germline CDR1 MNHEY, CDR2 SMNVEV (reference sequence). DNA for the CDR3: TGTGCCAGCAGCCCCTCCGGGGGACAAGCGAACACCGGGGAGCTGTTTTTT. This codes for CASSPSGGQANTGELFF.

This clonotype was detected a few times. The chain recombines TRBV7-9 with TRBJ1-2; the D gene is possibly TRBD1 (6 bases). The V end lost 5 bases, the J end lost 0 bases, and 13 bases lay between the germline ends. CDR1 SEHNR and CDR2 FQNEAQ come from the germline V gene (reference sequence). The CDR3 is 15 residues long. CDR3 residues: CASSRGGHPNYGYTF. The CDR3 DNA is TGTGCCAGCAGCCGAGGGGGTCACCCTAACTATGGCTACACCTTC.

CDR3: CASSQDWLKDGGAYEQYF. The CDR3 nucleotides read TGCGCCAGCAGCCAAGATTGGTTGAAGGACGGAGGAGCCTACGAGCAGTACTTC. The V gene is TRBV4-3, the J gene TRBJ2-7; D might be TRBD2 (5 bases). The CDR3 has 18 residues. V lost 0 bases to trimming and J lost 2 bases, with 20 bases between them. CDR1 and CDR2 (germline): LGHNA, YSLEER.

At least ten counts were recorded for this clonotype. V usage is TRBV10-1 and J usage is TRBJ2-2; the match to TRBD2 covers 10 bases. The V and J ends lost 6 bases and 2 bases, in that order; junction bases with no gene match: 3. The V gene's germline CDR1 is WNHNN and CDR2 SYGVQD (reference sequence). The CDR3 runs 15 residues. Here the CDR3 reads CASRRTSGNTGELFF. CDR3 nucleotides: TGCGCCAGCAGAAGGACTAGCGGTAACACCGGGGAGCTGTTTTTT.

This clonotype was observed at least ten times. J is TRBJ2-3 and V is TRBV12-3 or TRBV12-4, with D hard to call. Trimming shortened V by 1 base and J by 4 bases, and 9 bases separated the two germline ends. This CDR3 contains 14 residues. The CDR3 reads CASSLVPGPDTQYF. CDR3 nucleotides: TGTGCCAGCAGTTTAGTCCCAGGACCAGATACGCAGTATTTT.